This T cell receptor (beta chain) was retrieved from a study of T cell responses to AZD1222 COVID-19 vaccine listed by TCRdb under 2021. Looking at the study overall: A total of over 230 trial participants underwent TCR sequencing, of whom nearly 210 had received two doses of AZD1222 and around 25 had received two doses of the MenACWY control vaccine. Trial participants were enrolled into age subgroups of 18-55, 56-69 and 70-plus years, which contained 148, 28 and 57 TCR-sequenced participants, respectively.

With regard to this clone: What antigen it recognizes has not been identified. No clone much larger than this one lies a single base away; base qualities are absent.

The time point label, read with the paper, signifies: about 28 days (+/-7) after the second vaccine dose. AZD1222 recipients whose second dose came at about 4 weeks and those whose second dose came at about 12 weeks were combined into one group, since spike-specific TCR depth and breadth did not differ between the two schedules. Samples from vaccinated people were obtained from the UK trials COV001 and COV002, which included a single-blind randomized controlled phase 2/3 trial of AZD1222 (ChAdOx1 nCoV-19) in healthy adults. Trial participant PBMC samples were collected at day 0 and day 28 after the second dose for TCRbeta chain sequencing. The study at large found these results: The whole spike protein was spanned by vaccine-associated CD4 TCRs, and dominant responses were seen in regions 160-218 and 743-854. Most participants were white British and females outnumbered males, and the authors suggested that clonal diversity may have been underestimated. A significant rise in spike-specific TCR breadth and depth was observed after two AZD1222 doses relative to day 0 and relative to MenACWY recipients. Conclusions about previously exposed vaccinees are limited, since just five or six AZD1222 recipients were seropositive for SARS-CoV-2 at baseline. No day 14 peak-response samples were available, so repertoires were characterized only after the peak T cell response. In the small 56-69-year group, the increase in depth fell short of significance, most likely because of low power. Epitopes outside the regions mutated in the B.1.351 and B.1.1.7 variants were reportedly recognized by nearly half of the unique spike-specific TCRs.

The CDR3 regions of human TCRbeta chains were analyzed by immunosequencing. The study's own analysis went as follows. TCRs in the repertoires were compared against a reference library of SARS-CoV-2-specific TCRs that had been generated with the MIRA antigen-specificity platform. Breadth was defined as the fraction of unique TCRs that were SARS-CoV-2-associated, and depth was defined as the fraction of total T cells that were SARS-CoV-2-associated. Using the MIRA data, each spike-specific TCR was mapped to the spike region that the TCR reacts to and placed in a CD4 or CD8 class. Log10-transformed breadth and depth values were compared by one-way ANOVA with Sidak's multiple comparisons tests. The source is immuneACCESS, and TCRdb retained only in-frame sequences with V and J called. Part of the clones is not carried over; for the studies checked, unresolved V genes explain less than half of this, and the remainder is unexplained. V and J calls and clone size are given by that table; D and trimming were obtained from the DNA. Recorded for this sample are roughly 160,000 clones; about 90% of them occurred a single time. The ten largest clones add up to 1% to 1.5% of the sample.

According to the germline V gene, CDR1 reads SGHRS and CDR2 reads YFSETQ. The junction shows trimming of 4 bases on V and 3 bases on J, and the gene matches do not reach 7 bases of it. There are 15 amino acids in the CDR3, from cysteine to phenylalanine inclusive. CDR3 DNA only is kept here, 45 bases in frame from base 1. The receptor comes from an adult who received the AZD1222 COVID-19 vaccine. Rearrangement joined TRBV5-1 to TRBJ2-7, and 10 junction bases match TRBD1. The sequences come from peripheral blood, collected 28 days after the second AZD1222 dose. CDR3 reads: CASSVGQGFSYEQYF. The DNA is TGCGCCAGCAGCGTGGGACAGGGGTTTAGCTACGAGCAGTACTTC.